Below are 6 T cell receptor beta chains sequenced from a single sample in a study of T cell changes during pregnancy in multiple sclerosis. Method: immunoSEQ multiplex PCR; TCRdb's copy keeps in-frame clones and lacks some. The data show roughly 40,000 clones, approximately 94% seen once. Sequenced here: peripheral blood, sampled in the third trimester of pregnancy. All receptors come from a female donor with multiple sclerosis, enrolled in a pregnancy study.

The chain combines TRBV5-6 with TRBJ2-5; the D is unclear. The CDR3 runs to 13 residues. Germline lookup yields CDR1 SGHDT and CDR2 YYEEEE. V was trimmed by 0 bases and J by 5 bases, leaving 8 bases between them. This CDR3 reads CASSLVFSETQYF. CDR3 DNA sequence: TGTGCCAGCAGCTTGGTCTTTTCGGAGACCCAGTACTTC.

A few counts support this clone. The chain uses TRBV5-6 and TRBJ1-6; no clear D gene. The CDR3 covers 14 residues. From germline, CDR1 is SGHDT and CDR2 YYEEEE. With 4 bases removed from V and 10 bases from J, the gap between germline ends came to 15 bases. CDR3 loop: CASSQYSSGSPLHF. The CDR3 region has the DNA TGTGCCAGCAGCCAGTACAGCTCCGGATCACCCCTCCACTTT.

V gene TRBV5-5 combines with J gene TRBJ2-1; D is possibly TRBD1 (6 bases). Germline loops: CDR1 SGHKS, CDR2 YYEKEE (reference sequence). The V and J ends lost 2 bases and 5 bases respectively, with 14 bases between them. The CDR3 runs to 15 residues. The CDR3 region is CASSLGVRGDNEQFF. As DNA, the CDR3 is TGTGCCAGCAGCTTAGGAGTCAGGGGAGACAATGAGCAGTTCTTC.

The V and J genes are TRBV5-4 and TRBJ1-1; 8 bases are shared with TRBD1. V shed 3 bases, J shed 8 bases, and the junction held 3 bases outside the gene matches. The CDR3 sequence is 12 residues long. Per germline, CDR1 SGHNT and CDR2 YYREEE (reference sequence). CDR3 coding DNA: TGTGCCAGCAGCTATCACAGGGGGGAAGCTTTCTTT. It yields the protein CASSYHRGEAFF.

J is TRBJ1-2 and V is TRBV9, with no clear D. Germline V gives CDR1 SGDLS, CDR2 YYNGEE. The V end was cut by 0 bases, the J end by 4 bases, with 10 bases between. This CDR3 has 14 amino acids. CDR3 loop: CASSVATAPYGYTF. The CDR3 coding sequence is TGTGCCAGCAGCGTAGCTACAGCCCCCTATGGCTACACCTTC. The full variable domain, completed using reference TRBV9 and TRBJ1-2, is DSGVTQTPKHLITATGQRVTLRCSPRSGDLSVYWYQQSLDQGLQFLIQYYNGEERAKGNILERFSAQQFPDLHSELNLSSLELGDSALYFCASSVATAPYGYTFGSGTRLTVV.

This chain connects TRBV7-3 to TRBJ2-7, with 11 nucleotides matching TRBD1. The CDR3 sequence is 15 residues long. V gave up 2 bases and J gave up 4 bases; unmatched junction bases: 4. The V gene's germline CDR1 is SGHTA and CDR2 FQGTGA. CDR3 DNA sequence: TGTGCCAGCAGCTTACCGGGACAGGGGGATTACGAGCAGTACTTC. Its protein is CASSLPGQGDYEQYF. Full variable domain (missing parts from reference TRBV7-3 and TRBJ2-7): GAGVSQTPSNKVTEKGKYVELRCDPISGHTALYWYRQSLGQGPEFLIYFQGTGAADDSGLPNDRFFAVRPEGSVSTLKIQRTERGDSAVYLCASSLPGQGDYEQYFGPGTRLTVT.